Listed below are T cell receptor beta chains from one sample, sequenced in a study of T cells after yellow fever vaccination. TCRdb reprocessed the 5' RACE reads via MiXCR and lists one record per CDR3 protein. Seen here are more than 450,000 distinct CDR3 sequences, 21% observed once, and the top ten hold approximately 16%. Specimen: PBMCs, collected roughly 20 days after the first yellow fever vaccination. Receptors originate from a man aged 18 to 35 who received the YFV17D yellow fever vaccine. The CDR3 runs from the conserved cysteine through the conserved F or W. Each record gives: CDR3 protein, clone size, CDR3 length, D gene, J gene, V gene. A D gene is named only where the DNA matches it firmly. Clone size is shown for a subset of rows, as once, few, many or a class of expanded clone.

CSVNAGASDTQYF,few,13,.,TRBJ2-3,TRBV29-1
CASSLESRTAQRYF,.,14,.,TRBJ2-7,TRBV5-1
CASSNPREPDGDTQYF,many,16,.,TRBJ2-3,TRBV19
CSARDPISGNEQFF,few,14,.,TRBJ2-1,TRBV20-1
CASSGTGPSQPQHF,few,14,TRBD1,TRBJ1-5,TRBV27
CATLLADIRNEQFF,few,14,.,TRBJ2-1,TRBV6-1
CASSQDLALAGYEQYF,few,16,TRBD2,TRBJ2-7,TRBV4-1
CASSLNRPRSGEKLFF,.,16,.,TRBJ1-4,TRBV12-3/TRBV12-4
CASSQTSGENTQYF,.,14,TRBD2,TRBJ2-3,TRBV7-2
CASSQADRNTEAFF,few,14,.,TRBJ1-1,TRBV4-1
CASSILIDRGIDDGYTF,.,17,TRBD1,TRBJ1-2,TRBV19
CASSLEAGRPGELFF,few,15,.,TRBJ2-2,TRBV5-1
CASSPRAGATDTQYF,.,15,.,TRBJ2-3,TRBV5-1
CASTSAGGPYETQYF,many,15,TRBD2,TRBJ2-5,TRBV5-1
CASSFGGNQDEQYF,.,14,.,TRBJ2-7,TRBV5-1
CASSLGTGMNQPQHF,few,15,TRBD1,TRBJ1-5,TRBV12-3/TRBV12-4
CASSTGANTEAFF,.,13,.,TRBJ1-1,TRBV7-2
CASKPAGVLTDTQYF,.,15,TRBD2,TRBJ2-3,TRBV5-4
CASSQRDRAFSYGYTF,.,16,TRBD1,TRBJ1-2,TRBV11-2
CAWSVQSAGELFF,.,13,.,TRBJ2-2,TRBV30
CASSLVDAEQYF,few,12,.,TRBJ2-7,TRBV7-9
CASSTVHGQGARETQYF,few,17,TRBD1,TRBJ2-5,TRBV9
CASSPKDSNQPQHF,.,14,.,TRBJ1-5,TRBV18
CASSQGVSGTPYEQYF,few,16,TRBD2,TRBJ2-7,TRBV4-3
CASSGGLVDTQYF,many,13,.,TRBJ2-3,TRBV10-2
CSVEVVGATEAFF,.,13,.,TRBJ1-1,TRBV29-1
CASRASGQGAEAFF,.,14,TRBD1,TRBJ1-1,TRBV3-1
CASRTSPPADVSYEQYF,.,17,.,TRBJ2-7,TRBV6-4
CASSYQRQENSPLHF,.,15,.,TRBJ1-6,TRBV5-1
CASSRQDTHTGELFF,.,15,.,TRBJ2-2,TRBV12-3/TRBV12-4
CASSSLGDRDAYEQYF,few,16,TRBD1,TRBJ2-7,TRBV7-6
CASSRQGNGDYGYTF,few,15,TRBD1,TRBJ1-2,TRBV5-1
CASSSRTGINYGYTF,once,15,TRBD1,TRBJ1-2,TRBV7-2
CASSFIGAGTTDTQYF,few,16,.,TRBJ2-3,TRBV7-2
CATNRDSYNEQFF,few,13,TRBD1,TRBJ2-1,TRBV10-3
CASNRGPAGTQYF,.,13,.,TRBJ2-5,TRBV2
CASTERVSPGELFF,few,14,.,TRBJ2-2,TRBV7-9
CASSLGSGDTDTQYF,.,15,.,TRBJ2-3,TRBV5-1
CASSFLQLNTGELFF,.,15,.,TRBJ2-2,TRBV5-1
CASSYSSRPTNYGYTF,.,16,.,TRBJ1-2,TRBV6-5
CSARWTGYSNQPQHF,.,15,TRBD1,TRBJ1-5,TRBV20-1
CASSFDNLGNTIYF,.,14,.,TRBJ1-3,TRBV12-3/TRBV12-4
CASTSTVTTEAFF,few,13,.,TRBJ1-1,TRBV12-3/TRBV12-4
CASSLQLFTDTQYF,.,14,.,TRBJ2-3,TRBV12-3/TRBV12-4
CASSIPDRGRTEAFF,.,15,TRBD1,TRBJ1-1,TRBV19
CASSEARTGVATNEKLFF,.,18,TRBD1,TRBJ1-4,TRBV25-1
CASSHLNTGELFF,few,13,.,TRBJ2-2,TRBV4-1
CASSPSRGDLTDTQYF,.,16,.,TRBJ2-3,TRBV7-6
CATSASVGRSGETQYF,few,16,.,TRBJ2-5,TRBV24-1
CASSQIDRNEKLFF,many,14,.,TRBJ1-4,TRBV5-6
CASSPRNRGQETQYF,.,15,TRBD1,TRBJ2-5,TRBV5-4
CSGGDRRASTDTQYF,.,15,.,TRBJ2-3,TRBV20-1